The 5 T cell receptor beta chains below were found in one sample sequenced in a study of graft-versus-host responses after intestinal transplantation. Produced via immunoSEQ multiplex PCR; TCRdb's table is partial and in-frame only. This sample has about 86,000 clones; around 86% occur once, and the top ten carry about 18%. These receptors have no known antigen. The material sequenced was unstimulated CD8+ T cells sorted from spleen or lymph node cells, taken before intestinal transplant. All receptors come from a human donor who received an intestinal transplant.

This sequence joins TRBV28 and TRBJ2-7, with D unresolved. The germline V gene encodes CDR1 MDHEN and CDR2 SYDVKM. V lost 3 bases and J 2 bases, leaving 11 bases between the germline ends. This CDR3 spans 14 amino acids. The CDR3 loop reads CASSFPGLAYEQYF. DNA of the CDR3: TGTGCCAGCAGTTTCCCTGGCCTAGCCTACGAGCAGTACTTC.

The chain links TRBV19 to TRBJ2-1, with D maybe TRBD2 (6 bases). This CDR3 contains 11 residues. Trimming took 4 bases from V and 10 from J, leaving 8 bases between them. Germline lookup yields CDR1 LNHDA and CDR2 SQIVND (reference sequence). CDR3 nucleotides: TGTGCCAGTAGTAATGGGGGGGAGCAGTTCTTC. This codes for CASSNGGEQFF.

The V gene is TRBV4-1, the J gene TRBJ2-5, with TRBD1 matching 8 bases. This CDR3 region has 13 residues. V shed 4 bases, J shed 7 bases, and the junction held 5 bases outside the gene matches. Germline-derived CDR1 and CDR2 are MGHRA and YSYEKL. CDR3 bases: TGCGCCAGCAGCCCCGGGACAGGTATGACCCAGTACTTC. As protein: CASSPGTGMTQYF.

This rearrangement joins TRBV11-2 to TRBJ2-3, with 10 bases lining up with TRBD2. V was clipped by 4 bases and J by 1 base; unmatched bases: 2. Germline V CDR1 and CDR2: SGHAT, FQNNGV. This CDR3 has 15 residues. CDR3 nucleotides: TGTGCCAGCAGCTGGACTAGCGGCCGCACAGATACGCAGTATTTT. It yields the protein CASSWTSGRTDTQYF.

This chain connects TRBV7-6 to TRBJ2-7; TRBD2 aligns across 13 bases. With V trimmed by 3 bases and J by 0 bases, 5 bases remained unmatched. In germline, CDR1 is SGHVS, CDR2 FNYEAQ. The CDR3 covers 17 residues. CDR3 residues: CASSLGLAGSSSYEQYF. The CDR3 DNA is TGTGCCAGCAGCTTGGGACTAGCGGGGTCCAGCTCCTACGAGCAGTACTTC. Filled out from reference TRBV7-6 and TRBJ2-7, the complete variable domain reads GAGVSQSPRYKVTKRGQDVALRCDPISGHVSLYWYRQALGQGPEFLTYFNYEAQQDKSGLPNDRFSAERPEGSISTLTIQRTEQRDSAMYRCASSLGLAGSSSYEQYFGPGTRLTVT.